These 3 T cell receptor beta chains were all obtained from the same sample, sequenced in a study of shared clonotypes between healthy human individuals. Profiled with immunoSEQ multiplex PCR; TCRdb holds only in-frame clones, not every one. The sample records 2 million to 3 million clones, 90% to 95% being singletons. The sample comprised naive CD4+ T cells from PBMCs. Stated subset: CD45RA+ positively selected. These receptors originate from a man between 18 and 29 years old in good health. Some clones in this sample may be carry-over from other donors' samples.

The rearrangement links TRBV4-2 to TRBJ2-1; D remains ambiguous. This CDR3 has 14 residues. Germline V gene lookup returns CDR1 LGHNA and CDR2 YNFKEQ. V dropped 1 base and J dropped 12 bases, with 16 bases sitting between them. CDR3 sequence: CASSQVGDPSGQFF. CDR3 DNA sequence: TGTGCCAGCAGCCAAGTGGGCGACCCGTCTGGGCAGTTCTTC.

The sample holds one count of this clone. This chain links TRBV28 with TRBJ1-2, with 9 bases matching TRBD1. Germline lookup yields CDR1 MDHEN and CDR2 SYDVKM. Trimming cost V 4 bases and J 3 bases; bases outside gene matches: 6. This CDR3 has 15 residues. CDR3 amino acids: CASSSTGQGYYGYTF. The CDR3 bases are TGTGCCAGCAGTTCCACGGGACAGGGTTACTATGGCTACACCTTC.

The CDR3 region has the DNA TGTGCTAGTGGTTTGTACGGGACAGCCAATTTAAACACTGAAGCTTTCTTT. Protein product: CASGLYGTANLNTEAFF. This chain uses TRBV12-5 with TRBJ1-1; 7 bases are shared with TRBD1. The CDR3 contains 17 residues. CDR1 and CDR2 from the germline V gene are LGHNT and FRNRAP. Trimming removed 2 bases from V and 2 bases from J; junction bases left unmatched: 11.